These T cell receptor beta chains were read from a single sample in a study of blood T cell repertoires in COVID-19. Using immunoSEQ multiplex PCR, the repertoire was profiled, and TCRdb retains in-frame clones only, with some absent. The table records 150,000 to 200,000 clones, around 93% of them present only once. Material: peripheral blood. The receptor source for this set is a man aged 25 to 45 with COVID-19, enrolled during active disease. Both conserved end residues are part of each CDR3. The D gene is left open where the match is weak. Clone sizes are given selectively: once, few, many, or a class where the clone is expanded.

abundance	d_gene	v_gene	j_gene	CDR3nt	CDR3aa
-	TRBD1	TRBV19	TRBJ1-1	TGTGCCAGTACCTTAGGAGTAGGACAGGGGGCTGGTGTCGCTGAAGCTTTCTTT	CASTLGVGQGAGVAEAFF
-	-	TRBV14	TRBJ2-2	TGTGCCAGCAGCCAGATTCGGGATACCGGGGAGCTGTTTTTT	CASSQIRDTGELFF
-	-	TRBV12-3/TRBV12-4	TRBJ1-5	TGTGCCAGCAGTTTTAGCCCTCAGCCCCAGCATTTT	CASSFSPQPQHF
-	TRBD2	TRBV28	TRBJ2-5	TGTGCCAGCAGTCCGTTAGCGGGAGGAGAGACCCAGTACTTC	CASSPLAGGETQYF
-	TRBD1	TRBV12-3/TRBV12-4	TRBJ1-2	TGTGCCATCTCCAGGACAGGGCTCTATGGCTACACCTTC	CAISRTGLYGYTF
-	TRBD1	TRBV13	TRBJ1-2	TGTGCCAGCAGCTTAGCGGGACAGGTCATTAACTATGGCTACACCTTC	CASSLAGQVINYGYTF
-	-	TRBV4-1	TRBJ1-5	TGCGCCAGCAGCCAAGAGGACAGTACCAATCAGCCCCAGCATTTT	CASSQEDSTNQPQHF
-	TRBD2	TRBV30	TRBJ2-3	TGTGCCTGGAGTGGTGCTAGCGGGAGTACGGTAGATACGCAGTATTTT	CAWSGASGSTVDTQYF
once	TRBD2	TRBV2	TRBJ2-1	TGTGCCAGCAGTGGAGGGACTAGCGGGGGGCAAATCTACAATGAGCAGTTCTTC	CASSGGTSGGQIYNEQFF
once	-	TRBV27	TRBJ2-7	TGTGCCAGCAGTTTAACGCCAGGGGACTACGAGCAGTACTTC	CASSLTPGDYEQYF
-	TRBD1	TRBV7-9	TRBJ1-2	TGTGCCAGCAGCTTAGGGTGGACAGGGCATGGCTACACCTTC	CASSLGWTGHGYTF
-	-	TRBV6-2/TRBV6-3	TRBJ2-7	TGTGCCAGCAGCCGCGGACTCGGTATCTACGAGCAGTACTTC	CASSRGLGIYEQYF
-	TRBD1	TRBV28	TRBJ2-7	TGTGCCAGCAGTCTGACAGGGCTCAGCTACGAGCAGTACTTC	CASSLTGLSYEQYF
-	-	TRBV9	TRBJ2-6	TGTGCCAGCAGCGTAGATATTGGGGGCGCCGGGGCCAACGTCCTGACTTTC	CASSVDIGGAGANVLTF
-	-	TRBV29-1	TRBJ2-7	TGCAGCGTTGAAACCCAGGGGACATACGAGCAGTACTTC	CSVETQGTYEQYF
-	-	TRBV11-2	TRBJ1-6	TGTGCCAGCAGCCGAGTTCCCAGGACCTATAATTCACCCCTCCACTTT	CASSRVPRTYNSPLHF
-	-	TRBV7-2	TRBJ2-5	TGTGCCAGCAGCTCCATCCAAGAGACCCAGTACTTC	CASSSIQETQYF
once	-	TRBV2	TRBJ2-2	TGTGCCAGCAAACAGTCGACAATCTTCTGGGCCGGGGAGCTGTTTTTT	CASKQSTIFWAGELFF
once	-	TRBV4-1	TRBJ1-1	TGCGCCAGCAGCCAAGGACACTCGGCGAACACTGAAGCTTTCTTT	CASSQGHSANTEAFF
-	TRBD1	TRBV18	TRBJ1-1	TGTGCCAGCTCGCCTGAGACAGGGATGAACACTGAAGCTTTCTTT	CASSPETGMNTEAFF
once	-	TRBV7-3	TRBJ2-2	TGTGCCAGCAGAGTAGGGGCAGGGGACACCGGGGAGCTGTTTTTT	CASRVGAGDTGELFF
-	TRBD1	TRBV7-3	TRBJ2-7	TGTGCCAGCAGATCGCTCGGGACAGGGGACAACGAGCAGTACTTC	CASRSLGTGDNEQYF
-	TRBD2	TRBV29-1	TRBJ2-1	TGCAGCGTTGAAGCGGGAGGGCCGGACAATGAGCAGTTCTTC	CSVEAGGPDNEQFF
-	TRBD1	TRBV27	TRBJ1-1	TGTGCCAGCAGTTTACAACAGGGGTACAACACTGAAGCTTTCTTT	CASSLQQGYNTEAFF
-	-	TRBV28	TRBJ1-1	TGTGCCAGCAGCCGGGGAGCGCCCCCTGAAGCTTTCTTT	CASSRGAPPEAFF
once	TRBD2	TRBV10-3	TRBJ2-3	TGTGCCATCAGTGAAGGGCTAGCGGGGGGGACAGATACGCAGTATTTT	CAISEGLAGGTDTQYF
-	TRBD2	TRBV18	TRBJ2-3	TGTGCCAGCTCACCACTAGCGGGAGGGCCGACAGATACGCAGTATTTT	CASSPLAGGPTDTQYF
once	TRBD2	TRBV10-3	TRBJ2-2	TGTGCCATCACCGGCGGACTAGCGGCGAACACCGGGGAGCTGTTTTTT	CAITGGLAANTGELFF